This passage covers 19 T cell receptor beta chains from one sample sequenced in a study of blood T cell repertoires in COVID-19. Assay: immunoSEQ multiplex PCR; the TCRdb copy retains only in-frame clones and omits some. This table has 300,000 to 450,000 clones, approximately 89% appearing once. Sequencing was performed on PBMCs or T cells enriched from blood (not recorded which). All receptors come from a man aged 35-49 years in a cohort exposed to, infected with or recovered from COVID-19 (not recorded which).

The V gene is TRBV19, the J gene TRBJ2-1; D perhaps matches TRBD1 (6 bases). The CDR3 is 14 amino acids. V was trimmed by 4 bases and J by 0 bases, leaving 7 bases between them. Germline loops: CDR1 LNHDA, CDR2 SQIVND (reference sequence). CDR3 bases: TGTGCCAGTAGTAAGGACAGCTCCTACAATGAGCAGTTCTTC. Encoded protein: CASSKDSSYNEQFF.

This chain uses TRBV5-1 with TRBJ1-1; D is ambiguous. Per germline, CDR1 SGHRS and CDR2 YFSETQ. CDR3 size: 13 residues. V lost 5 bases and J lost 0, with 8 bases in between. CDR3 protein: CASRTTMNTEAFF. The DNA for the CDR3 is TGCGCCAGCAGAACAACGATGAACACTGAAGCTTTCTTT.

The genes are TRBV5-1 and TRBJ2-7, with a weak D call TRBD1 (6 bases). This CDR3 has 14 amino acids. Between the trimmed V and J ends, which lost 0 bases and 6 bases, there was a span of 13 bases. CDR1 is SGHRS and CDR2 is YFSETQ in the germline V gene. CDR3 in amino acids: CASSLGSGEPEQYF. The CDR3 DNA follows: TGCGCCAGCAGCTTGGGGTCAGGGGAACCCGAGCAGTACTTC.

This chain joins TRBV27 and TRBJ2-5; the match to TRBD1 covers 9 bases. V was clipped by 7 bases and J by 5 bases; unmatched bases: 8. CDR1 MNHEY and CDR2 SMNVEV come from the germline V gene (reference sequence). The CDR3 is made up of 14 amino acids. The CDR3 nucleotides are TGTGCCAGCAAAGGGACAGGGTATGGGGAGACCCAGTACTTC. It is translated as CASKGTGYGETQYF.

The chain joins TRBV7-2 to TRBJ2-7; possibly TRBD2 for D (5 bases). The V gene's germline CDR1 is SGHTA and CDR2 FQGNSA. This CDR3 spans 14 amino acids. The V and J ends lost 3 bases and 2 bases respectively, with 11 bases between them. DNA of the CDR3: TGTGCCAGCAGCTTCCAAAGCGGCCCCTACGAGCAGTACTTC. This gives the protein CASSFQSGPYEQYF.

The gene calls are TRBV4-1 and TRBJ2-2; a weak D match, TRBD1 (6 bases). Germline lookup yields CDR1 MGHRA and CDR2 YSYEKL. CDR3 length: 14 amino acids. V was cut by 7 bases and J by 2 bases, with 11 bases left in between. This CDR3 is CASTRTDNTGELFF. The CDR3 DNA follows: TGCGCCAGCACCCGGACAGACAACACCGGGGAGCTGTTTTTT.

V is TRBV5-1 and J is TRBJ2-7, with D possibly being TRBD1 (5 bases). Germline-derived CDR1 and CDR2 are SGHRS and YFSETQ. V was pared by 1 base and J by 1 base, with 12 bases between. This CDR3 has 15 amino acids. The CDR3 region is CASSLTGIQSYEQYF. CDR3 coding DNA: TGCGCCAGCAGCTTGACAGGTATACAATCCTACGAGCAGTACTTC.

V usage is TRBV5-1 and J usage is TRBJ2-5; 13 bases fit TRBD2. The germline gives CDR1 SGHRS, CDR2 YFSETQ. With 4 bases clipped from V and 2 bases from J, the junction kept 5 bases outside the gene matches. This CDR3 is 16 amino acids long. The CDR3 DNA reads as TGCGCCAGCAGCCGGACTAGCGGGAGTAATCAAGAGACCCAGTACTTC. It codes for CASSRTSGSNQETQYF.

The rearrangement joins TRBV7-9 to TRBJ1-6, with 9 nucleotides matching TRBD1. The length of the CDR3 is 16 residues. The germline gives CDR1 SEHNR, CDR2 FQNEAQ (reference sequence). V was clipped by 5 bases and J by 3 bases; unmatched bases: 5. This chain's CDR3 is CASSTDRGVYNSPLHF. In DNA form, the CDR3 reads TGTGCCAGCAGCACGGACAGGGGCGTCTATAATTCACCCCTCCACTTT.

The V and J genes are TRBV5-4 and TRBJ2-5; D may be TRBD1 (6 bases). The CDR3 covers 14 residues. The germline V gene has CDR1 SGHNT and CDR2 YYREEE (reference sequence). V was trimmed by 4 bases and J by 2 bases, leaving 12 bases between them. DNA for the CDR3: TGTGCCAGCAGCGGACGGGGACAACAAGAGACCCAGTACTTC. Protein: CASSGRGQQETQYF. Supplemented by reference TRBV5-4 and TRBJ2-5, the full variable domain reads ETGVTQSPTHLIKTRGQQVTLRCSSQSGHNTVSWYQQALGQGPQFIFQYYREEENGRGNFPPRFSGLQFPNYSSELNVNALELDDSALYLCASSGRGQQETQYFGPGTRLLVL.

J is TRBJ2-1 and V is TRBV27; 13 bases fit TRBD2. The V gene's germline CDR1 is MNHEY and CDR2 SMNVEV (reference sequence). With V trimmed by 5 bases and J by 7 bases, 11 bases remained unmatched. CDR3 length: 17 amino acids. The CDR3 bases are TGTGCCAGCAGTAGAGGGACTAGCGGGAATAGAGTGAATGAGCAGTTCTTC. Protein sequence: CASSRGTSGNRVNEQFF.

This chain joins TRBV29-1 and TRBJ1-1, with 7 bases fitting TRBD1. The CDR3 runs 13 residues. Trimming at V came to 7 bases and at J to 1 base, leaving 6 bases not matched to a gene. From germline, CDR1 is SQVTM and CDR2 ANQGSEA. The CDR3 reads CSATGQENTEAFF. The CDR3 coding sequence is TGCAGCGCCACAGGACAGGAGAACACTGAAGCTTTCTTT.

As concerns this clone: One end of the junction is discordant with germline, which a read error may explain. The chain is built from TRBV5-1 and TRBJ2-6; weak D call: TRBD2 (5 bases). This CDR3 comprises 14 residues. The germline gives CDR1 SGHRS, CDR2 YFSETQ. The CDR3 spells CASSWRSAANVLTF. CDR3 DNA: TGCGCCAGCAGCTGGAGGTCTGCGGCCAACGTCCTGACTTTC.

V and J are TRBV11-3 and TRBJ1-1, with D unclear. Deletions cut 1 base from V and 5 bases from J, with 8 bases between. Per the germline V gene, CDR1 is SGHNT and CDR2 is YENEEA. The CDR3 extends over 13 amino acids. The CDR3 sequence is CASSLGGPTEAFF. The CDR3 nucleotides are TGTGCCAGCAGCTTAGGCGGCCCGACTGAAGCTTTCTTT.

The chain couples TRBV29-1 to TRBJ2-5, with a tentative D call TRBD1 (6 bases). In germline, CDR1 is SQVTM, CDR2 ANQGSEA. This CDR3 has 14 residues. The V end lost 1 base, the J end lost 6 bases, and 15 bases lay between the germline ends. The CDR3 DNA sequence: TGCAGCGTTGAAGGAAAAGGGACATACAAGACCCAGTACTTC. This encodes CSVEGKGTYKTQYF.

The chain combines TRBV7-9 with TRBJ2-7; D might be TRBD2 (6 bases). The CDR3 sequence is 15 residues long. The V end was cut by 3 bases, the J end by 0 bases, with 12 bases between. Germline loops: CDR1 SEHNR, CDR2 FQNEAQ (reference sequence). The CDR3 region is CASSFTRDFSYEQYF. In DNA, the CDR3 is TGTGCCAGCAGCTTTACCCGGGACTTCTCCTACGAGCAGTACTTC. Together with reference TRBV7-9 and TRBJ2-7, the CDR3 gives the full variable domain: DTGVSQNPRHKITKRGQNVTFRCDPISEHNRLYWYRQTLGQGPEFLTYFQNEAQLEKSRLLSDRFSAERPKGSFSTLEIQRTEQGDSAMYLCASSFTRDFSYEQYFGPGTRLTVT.

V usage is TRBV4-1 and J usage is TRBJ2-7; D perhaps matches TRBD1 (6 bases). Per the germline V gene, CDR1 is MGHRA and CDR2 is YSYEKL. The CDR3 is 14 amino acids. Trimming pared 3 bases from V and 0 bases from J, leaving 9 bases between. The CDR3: CASSQGATSYEQYF. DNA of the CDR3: TGCGCCAGCAGCCAGGGGGCGACCTCCTACGAGCAGTACTTC.

The CDR3 sequence is CASSVTGSSYEQYF. The DNA for the CDR3 is TGTGCCAGCAGCGTGACAGGGAGCTCCTACGAGCAGTACTTC. The gene calls are TRBV7-9 and TRBJ2-7; 7 positions match TRBD1. Germline loops: CDR1 SEHNR, CDR2 FQNEAQ (reference sequence). With V trimmed by 5 bases and J by 0 bases, 4 bases remained unmatched. This CDR3 has 14 residues.

The CDR3 DNA follows: TGTGCCAGCAGTTTAATGTCAGCGTATGGCTACACCTTC. Residues: CASSLMSAYGYTF. This chain links TRBV28 with TRBJ1-2; D uncertain. The CDR3 has 13 amino acids. With 2 bases removed from V and 5 bases from J, the gap between germline ends came to 9 bases. Germline assignment: CDR1 MDHEN and CDR2 SYDVKM.